This T cell receptor (beta chain) was identified in a study of shared clonotypes between healthy human individuals. Study-level information: Each donor's CD8 memory used one plate, CD8 naive two, each CD4 subset three.

Only in-frame clones appear in the TCRdb table, and some are missing; sequencing was by immunoSEQ multiplex PCR. This table holds about 1 million clones, about 70% found once. From germline, CDR1 is MNHEY and CDR2 SVGAGI. The length of the CDR3 is 13 residues. Trimming removed 6 bases at V and 1 base at J, with 10 bases between. A single count supports this clone. Sequencing input: memory CD4+ T cells sorted from blood. Subset defined: CD45RA-negative fraction. The chain carries TRBV6-5 and TRBJ2-7; perhaps TRBD1 as D (6 bases). The TCR originated in a man between 18 and 29 years old in good health. The CDR3 DNA follows: TGTGCCAGCAGGGAACAGGGTTCCTACGAGCAGTACTTC. Its protein product is CASREQGSYEQYF.